This TCR beta chain was sequenced for a study of blood T cell repertoires in COVID-19 (dated by TCRdb to about 2020). With regard to the full study: Collaborator samples came from the United States, Italy and Spain and covered acute and convalescent phases of COVID-19. The prospective study material was composed of cDNA or gDNA derived from T cells, B-cell-depleted T cells, or PBMCs. Deeply sampled blood TCRbeta repertoires from subjects exposed to, actively infected with, or recovered from COVID-19 were included in the dataset. A freely available public database, intended as a resource for researchers studying the immune response to SARS-CoV-2, is where the repertoires were released. The samples were drawn from two sources: the first 160 participants of the ongoing ImmuneRACE study, and 1,200 or so subjects contributed by 6 global collaborators. Nearly every sample came with metadata listing a de-identified subject ID, COVID-19 status, age in years and sex. Where HLA class I and class II types were available, the types were taken from metadata supplied by the sample provider, not from assay-based typing.

Of note for this clone: Its cognate antigen has yet to be identified. No base-level quality is on record; no much larger clone is a single base apart.

The germline V gene provides CDR1 SGHRS and CDR2 YFSETQ. Its CDR3 holds 13 amino acids, cysteine through phenylalanine. The entry retains the CDR3 DNA only, 39 bases that are in frame from base 1. V gives up 4 bases and J gives up 3 bases, and the segment between their germline ends measures 7 bases. Results and caveats for the whole study, not just this receptor: The quantity of clinical and demographic metadata differed by source and by participant and was supplied without curation.

TCRbeta CDR3 regions were amplified from genomic DNA by means of the immunoSEQ Assay, a bias-controlled multiplex PCR. The paper's processing steps were these. Within the assay, amplification of reference gene primers was used to estimate how many nucleated cells each sample contained. To quantify the absolute abundance of each unique TCRbeta CDR3 rearrangement, sequence reads were collapsed and filtered. For each sample, productive Simpson clonality was calculated by taking the square root of Simpson's diversity index across productive rearrangements. TCRdb holds this immuneACCESS table with in-frame rearrangements only. Some clones are missing; in checked studies, unresolved V genes explain under half, and the rest has no known cause. V and J calls and clone size are given by that table; D and trimming were obtained from the DNA. This sample has 150,000 to 200,000 clones in its table, and around nine tenths of those were observed once. Together, the top ten hold 18% of the sample.

Each collaborating institution followed its own protocols to collect whole blood in K2EDTA tubes. For TCRbeta analysis, collaborator samples were shipped as frozen whole blood, as isolated PBMCs, or as DNA extracted from either sample type. This sequence was found in a man aged 55 to 70 with active or convalescent COVID-19. Rearrangement joined TRBV5-1 to TRBJ1-4; there is no confident call for the D gene. The sequencing sample was made of peripheral blood. The CDR3 amino acid sequence is: CASSVESNEKLFF. The DNA sequence is as follows: TGCGCCAGCAGCGTCGAGTCTAATGAAAAACTGTTTTTT.